Each of the 21 T cell receptor beta chains below was sequenced from the same sample in a study of regulatory T cells in long-lasting Graves disease. Described time point: persistent/refractory GD, antithyroid drugs over 5 years with positive TRAb. PBMC RNA served as the TCR library source. TCR beta libraries were built with iRepertoire HTBI primers and Arm-PCR of CDR3 regions. One entry per CDR3 protein results from TCRdb running MiXCR on the multiplex PCR reads. The repertoire holds about 290,000 distinct CDR3 sequences, with around 20% as singletons. The source was peripheral blood mononuclear cells (PBMCs), collected when the disease was refractory, from a patient treated with antithyroid drugs. All receptors come from a female donor with Graves disease.

V usage is TRBV6-2 or TRBV6-3 and J usage is TRBJ2-6, with 10 bases identical to TRBD2. J was trimmed by 2 bases and V by 7 bases; bases with no gene match: 8. Germline CDR1 reads MNHEY; CDR2 reads SVGEGT. The CDR3 has 17 residues. DNA for the CDR3: TGTGCCAGCACTTCGGCTAGCGGGAGTCCTGGGGCCAACGTCCTGACTTTC. It yields the protein CASTSASGSPGANVLTF.

This clonotype came up a few times. This chain connects TRBV4-3 to TRBJ2-7; the D gene could be TRBD1 or TRBD2 (7 bases each). V dropped 10 bases and J dropped 2 bases, with 15 bases sitting between them. The CDR3 totals 13 residues. Germline values: CDR1 LGHNA, CDR2 YSLEER. CDR3 amino acids: CANVQGGAYEQYF. The CDR3 DNA sequence: TGCGCCAACGTCCAGGGGGGGGCCTACGAGCAGTACTTC.

This clonotype was picked up a small number of times. The CDR3 bases are TGTGCCAGCAGTCAAAGGGTCGGTTTCACCGGGGAGCTGTTTTTT. Translated: CASSQRVGFTGELFF. The rearrangement uses TRBV27 and TRBJ2-2; D is ambiguous. The V and J ends lost 5 bases and 4 bases respectively, with 14 bases between them. The CDR3 contains 15 residues. Germline V lookup: CDR1 MNHEY, CDR2 SMNVEV (reference sequence).

V is TRBV13 and J is TRBJ2-7; the D gene is possibly TRBD2 (5 bases). V dropped 0 bases and J dropped 1 base, with 10 bases sitting between them. From germline, CDR1 is PRHDT and CDR2 FYEKMQ (reference sequence). The CDR3 has 15 amino acids. This CDR3 is CASSLGGKRSYEQYF. CDR3 bases: TGTGCCAGCAGCTTAGGCGGGAAGAGGTCCTACGAGCAGTACTTC.

This clonotype was detected many times. The rearrangement links TRBV27 to TRBJ1-2; D remains ambiguous. This CDR3 spans 15 amino acids. The germline V and J ends were trimmed by 3 bases and 11 bases, with 22 bases remaining between them. CDR1 and CDR2 (germline): MNHEY, SMNVEV (reference sequence). In DNA form, the CDR3 reads TGTGCCAGCAGTTTGAGCGGGGATGCGATTAGGGAGTACACCTTC. It yields the protein CASSLSGDAIREYTF.

The chain joins TRBV3-1 to TRBJ2-5; D unclear. The CDR3 runs 17 residues. Germline CDR1 LGHDT, CDR2 YNNKEL (reference sequence). The V gene lost 2 bases and the J gene lost 4 bases, with 20 bases spanning the gap. The CDR3 DNA is TGTGCCAGCAGCCAACCCCCCCTGGGTGGGGTAGGAGAGACCCAGTACTTC. Its translation is CASSQPPLGGVGETQYF.

The CDR3, as DNA: TGTGCCAGTAGTACCCGGACAGTTTCTGGAAACACCATATATTTT. This encodes CASSTRTVSGNTIYF. The V gene is TRBV19, the J gene TRBJ1-3, with a possible D match to TRBD1 (6 bases). The CDR3 length is 15 residues. V was pared by 4 bases and J by 1 base, with 11 bases between. CDR1 is LNHDA and CDR2 is SQIVND in the germline V gene (reference sequence).

This clonotype was seen at least ten times. The chain is built from TRBV27 and TRBJ1-2; D is possibly TRBD1 (5 bases). The CDR3 totals 13 residues. Germline loops: CDR1 MNHEY, CDR2 SMNVEV (reference sequence). Trimming took off 3 bases at V and 4 bases at J, with 9 bases between the two ends. CDR3 sequence reads: CASSFPGPYGYTF. CDR3 nucleotide sequence: TGTGCCAGCAGTTTCCCAGGGCCCTATGGCTACACCTTC.

This clonotype was recorded at least ten times. This chain links TRBV28 with TRBJ1-1; D may be TRBD1 (5 bases). Germline V gene data show CDR1 as MDHEN and CDR2 as SYDVKM. V lost 6 bases to trimming and J lost 1 base, with 15 bases between them. CDR3 length equals 15 residues. The CDR3 protein is CASRHSPGRNTEAFF. CDR3 sequence (DNA): TGTGCCAGCAGGCACAGCCCAGGGAGGAACACTGAAGCTTTCTTT. The full variable domain, rest sourced from reference TRBV28 and TRBJ1-1, is DVKVTQSSRYLVKRTGEKVFLECVQDMDHENMFWYRQDPGLGLRLIYFSYDVKMKEKGDIPEGYSVSREKKERFSLILESASTNQTSMYLCASRHSPGRNTEAFFGQGTRLTVV.

This clonotype was detected only a few times. The CDR3 loop reads CASSQGPKNIQYF. The CDR3 DNA follows: TGTGCCAGCTCACAAGGACCCAAAAACATTCAGTACTTC. J is TRBJ2-4 and V is TRBV18; no firm D call. Between the trimmed V and J ends, which lost 4 bases and 2 bases, there was a span of 6 bases. The CDR3 consists of 13 residues. Per germline, CDR1 KGHSH and CDR2 LQKENI.

This clonotype has ten or more counts. The rearrangement joins TRBV9 to TRBJ1-2; 7 bases fit TRBD1. Germline-derived CDR1 and CDR2 are SGDLS and YYNGEE. The CDR3 has 13 residues. The V and J ends lost 5 bases and 2 bases, in that order; junction bases with no gene match: 3. The DNA of the CDR3 is TGTGCCAGCAGTCGGGACAGAAACTATGGCTACACCTTC. Its translation is CASSRDRNYGYTF. The full variable domain, completed using reference TRBV9 and TRBJ1-2, is DSGVTQTPKHLITATGQRVTLRCSPRSGDLSVYWYQQSLDQGLQFLIQYYNGEERAKGNILERFSAQQFPDLHSELNLSSLELGDSALYFCASSRDRNYGYTFGSGTRLTVV.

This chain joins TRBV18 and TRBJ1-1; TRBD1 is a possible D gene (5 bases). CDR1 and CDR2 from the germline V gene are KGHSH and LQKENI. The CDR3 spans 16 residues. V was pared by 3 bases and J by 0 bases, with 14 bases between. DNA of the CDR3: TGTGCCAGCTCACCTGGATCGGCAGGGCTGAACACTGAAGCTTTCTTT. Its protein product is CASSPGSAGLNTEAFF.

In regard to this clonotype: This may be a read error, as it is one base from a much larger clone. As the CDR3 is not closed by the conserved phenylalanine or tryptophan, this likely results from a read error. This rearrangement joins TRBV9 to TRBJ1-4, with D perhaps matching TRBD1 (5 bases). The tail of the sequence fits TRBJ1-6 better, so the J call may be wrong. The CDR3 is made up of 15 amino acids. Per germline, CDR1 SGDLS and CDR2 YYNGEE. The CDR3 reads CASSVAGELGSPLHL. The CDR3 DNA follows: TGTGCCAGCAGCGTAGCGGGGGAATTGGGTTCACCCCTCCACCTT.

The CDR3 DNA is TGTGCCAGCAGCTTAGGGCAGTGGGTCGGGGAGCTGTTTTTT. Amino acid sequence: CASSLGQWVGELFF. The gene calls are TRBV7-2 and TRBJ2-2, with no clear D. Trimming took 1 base from V and 7 from J, leaving 10 bases between them. Germline lookup yields CDR1 SGHTA and CDR2 FQGNSA. The CDR3 totals 14 residues.

This clonotype was picked up a small number of times. The rearrangement links TRBV19 to TRBJ1-1, with D perhaps matching TRBD1 (6 bases). Germline assignment: CDR1 LNHDA and CDR2 SQIVND (reference sequence). The CDR3 loop spans 14 amino acids. Trimming removed 2 bases at V and 8 bases at J, with 15 bases between. This chain's CDR3 is CASSILLGGAEAFF. The CDR3 region has the DNA TGTGCCAGTAGTATATTGTTGGGGGGCGCCGAAGCTTTCTTT. Full variable domain (remainder filled in from reference TRBV19 and TRBJ1-1): DGGITQSPKYLFRKEGQNVTLSCEQNLNHDAMYWYRQDPGQGLRLIYYSQIVNDFQKGDIAEGYSVSREKKESFPLTVTSAQKNPTAFYLCASSILLGGAEAFFGQGTRLTVV.

This clonotype was observed a few times. One end of the junction is discordant with germline, which a read error may explain. This chain links TRBV4-3 with TRBJ1-1; D unclear. Germline assignment: CDR1 LGHNA and CDR2 YSLEER. This CDR3 spans 14 amino acids. This chain's CDR3 is CASSQGNANTEAFF. CDR3 sequence (DNA): TGCGCCAGCAGTCAAGGTAATGCGAACACTGAAGCTTTCTTT.

Many counts were recorded for this clonotype. The V and J genes are TRBV6-2 or TRBV6-3 and TRBJ2-7, with 10 bases aligning to TRBD2. The V gene's germline CDR1 is MNHEY and CDR2 SVGEGT. The V gene end was trimmed by 2 bases and the J gene end by 0 bases; junction bases not matched to a gene: 16. This CDR3 has 20 amino acids. The CDR3 DNA sequence: TGTGCCAGCAGTTACCGTCGGGGGCCTAGCGGGAGTATGAACTCCTACGAGCAGTACTTC. Its translation: CASSYRRGPSGSMNSYEQYF.

The sample holds many counts of this clonotype. The chain joins TRBV20-1 to TRBJ1-1; D not certain. V was pared by 7 bases and J by 0 bases, with 6 bases between. The CDR3 spans 11 residues. Germline assignment: CDR1 DFQATT and CDR2 SNEGSKA (reference sequence). In DNA form, the CDR3 reads TGCAGTGGGGTGGTGAACACTGAAGCTTTCTTT. Translation: CSGVVNTEAFF.

The chain is built from TRBV20-1 and TRBJ2-3; 8 bases fit TRBD2. This CDR3 is 14 amino acids long. With V trimmed by 3 bases and J by 3 bases, 5 bases remained unmatched. CDR1 is DFQATT, CDR2 SNEGSKA, per germline (reference sequence). The DNA of the CDR3 is TGCAGTGCTAGTCTACAGCGGGAGACAGATACGCAGTATTTT. Translated, it gives CSASLQRETDTQYF.

This clonotype occurred many times. V and J are TRBV6-5 and TRBJ1-3; 7 bases are a match to TRBD1. The CDR3 sequence is 16 residues long. Germline V gene lookup returns CDR1 MNHEY and CDR2 SVGAGI. V shed 4 bases, J shed 2 bases, and the junction held 8 bases outside the gene matches. For the CDR3, the DNA is TGTGCCAGCAGTTCCGCGACAGGGATGGCTGGAAACACCATATATTTT. Translating gives CASSSATGMAGNTIYF.

This clonotype was detected a few times. This chain connects TRBV28 to TRBJ2-7; D not certain. Deletions cut 2 bases from V and 7 bases from J, with 9 bases between. Looked up from germline, CDR1 is MDHEN and CDR2 is SYDVKM. The CDR3 covers 12 residues. CDR3 bases: TGTGCCAGCAGTTTACGCTGGCTGGAGCAGTACTTC. Protein: CASSLRWLEQYF.